Presented here are 8 T cell receptor beta chains from one specimen sequenced in a study of T cell responses to AZD1222 COVID-19 vaccine. Assay used: immunoSEQ multiplex PCR; TCRdb lists only in-frame clones, some missing. This sample carries 150,000 to 200,000 clones, about 94% of them seen once, and the ten largest clones take roughly 9.8%. The material was peripheral blood, obtained on day 0 of AZD1222 vaccination. Receptor source: an adult in good health.

The chain links TRBV12-3 or TRBV12-4 to TRBJ2-5; D tentatively reads TRBD1 or TRBD2 (5 bases each). V was clipped by 8 bases and J by 4 bases, with 11 bases between them. CDR3 length equals 12 residues. CDR3 residues: CASAIGGETQYF. CDR3 nucleotide sequence: TGTGCCAGCGCTATTGGGGGAGAGACCCAGTACTTC.

This chain links TRBV28 with TRBJ2-1; TRBD1 matches at 9 bases. The V segment lost 10 bases and the J segment 2 bases; nucleotides outside the gene matches: 6. Germline assignment: CDR1 MDHEN and CDR2 SYDVKM. This CDR3 is 14 amino acids long. CDR3 residues: CATTGTGPYNEQFF. The CDR3 DNA follows: TGTGCCACCACAGGGACAGGGCCCTACAATGAGCAGTTCTTC.

The rearrangement uses TRBV6-6 and TRBJ1-5; TRBD1 matches 8 bases. The V gene's germline CDR1 is MNHNY and CDR2 SVGAGI (reference sequence). The CDR3 is 15 amino acids. Germline trimming cut 5 bases from V and 4 bases from J; bases unmatched to any gene: 7. The CDR3 DNA reads as TGTGCCAGCAGTCGCGGGACAGGAAGGAATCAGCCCCAGCATTTT. Translation: CASSRGTGRNQPQHF.

The CDR3, as DNA: TGCGCCAGCAGTTACCTGGACAGGTACTACTATGGCTACACCTTC. Translating gives CASSYLDRYYYGYTF. This chain joins TRBV10-1 and TRBJ1-2; 7 nucleotides agree with TRBD1. The CDR3 runs 15 residues. Trimming cost V 5 bases and J 3 bases; bases outside gene matches: 9. CDR1 is WNHNN and CDR2 is SYGVQD in the germline V gene (reference sequence).

The V and J genes are TRBV14 and TRBJ2-3, with D possibly being TRBD2 (7 bases). There are 16 residues in the CDR3. Trimming left V 0 bases short and J 0 bases short, with 10 bases between. The germline V gene encodes CDR1 SGHDN and CDR2 FVKESK. The CDR3 DNA reads TGTGCCAGCAGCCAAGATCGGGGGGCGAGCACAGATACGCAGTATTTT. This gives the protein CASSQDRGASTDTQYF. Full variable domain (rest looked up from reference TRBV14 and TRBJ2-3): EAGVTQFPSHSVIEKGQTVTLRCDPISGHDNLYWYRRVMGKEIKFLLHFVKESKQDESGMPNNRFLAERTGGTYSTLKVQPAELEDSGVYFCASSQDRGASTDTQYFGPGTRLTVL.

The chain has TRBV30 and TRBJ1-2, with a possible D match to TRBD1 (5 bases). In germline, CDR1 is GTSNPN, CDR2 SVGIG (reference sequence). This CDR3 comprises 15 residues. Trimming took off 4 bases at V and 13 bases at J, with 28 bases between the two ends. DNA of the CDR3: TGTGCCTGGACCCCGGGCCGGCCGAATAGATGGGGGGGCACCTTC. As protein: CAWTPGRPNRWGGTF.

This sequence joins TRBV4-2 and TRBJ2-7; D tentatively fits TRBD1 or TRBD2 (5 bases each). This CDR3 comprises 15 residues. V was cut by 0 bases and J by 6 bases, with 15 bases left in between. Germline V gene sequence: CDR1 LGHNA, CDR2 YNFKEQ. In DNA form, the CDR3 reads TGTGCCAGCAGCCAAGAGGGCGGACTTGGGGGCGAGCAGTACTTC. Encoded protein: CASSQEGGLGGEQYF.

The rearrangement links TRBV2 to TRBJ1-1; possibly TRBD1 for D (5 bases). Germline V gives CDR1 SNHLY, CDR2 FYNNEI. Between the trimmed V and J ends, which lost 4 bases and 5 bases, there was a span of 14 bases. The CDR3 totals 14 residues. CDR3 coding DNA: TGTGCCAGCAGTGCTAAGGGGCCGGGAACTGAAGCTTTCTTT. Protein sequence: CASSAKGPGTEAFF.